These 18 T cell receptor beta chains were all obtained from the same sample, sequenced in a study of blood T cell repertoires in COVID-19. Generated by immunoSEQ multiplex PCR, the TCRdb table keeps only in-frame clones and is missing some. The sample lists 150,000 to 200,000 clones, about 80% seen once, with approximately 18% in the top ten. Sequencing used peripheral blood. These receptors originate from a woman of 80 years or more with acute or convalescent COVID-19.

The chain has TRBV4-2 and TRBJ1-4, with D perhaps matching TRBD1 (5 bases). Germline CDR1 LGHNA, CDR2 YNFKEQ. CDR3 length equals 15 residues. V shed 0 bases and J shed 5 bases, with 10 bases lying between them. DNA for the CDR3: TGTGCCAGCAGCCAAGACCAGGGCTTGAATGAAAAACTGTTTTTT. This encodes CASSQDQGLNEKLFF.

The chain is built from TRBV6-1 and TRBJ1-2; D not certain. Per germline, CDR1 MNHNS and CDR2 SASEGT. This CDR3 is 12 amino acids long. Trimming shortened V by 0 bases and J by 8 bases, and 7 bases separated the two germline ends. The CDR3 protein is CASSEASGGYTF. For the CDR3, the DNA is TGTGCCAGCAGTGAAGCGTCCGGGGGCTACACCTTC.

DNA for the CDR3: TGTGCCAGCAGCTTACGTGGCCTTACTAACTACGAGCAGTACTTC. Translation gives CASSLRGLTNYEQYF. The V call is TRBV5-6, the J call TRBJ2-7; no definite D call. Germline V gene lookup returns CDR1 SGHDT and CDR2 YYEEEE. V lost 2 bases, J lost 3 bases, and 15 bases lay in between. This CDR3 is 15 amino acids long.

This clone showed up just once. In DNA form, the CDR3 reads TGTGCCAGCTCCTTTCGGGGGACTGAAGCTTTCTTT. As protein: CASSFRGTEAFF. The J gene is TRBJ1-1, the V gene TRBV28; D perhaps matches TRBD1 (5 bases). The V gene lost 8 bases and the J gene lost 5 bases, with 12 bases spanning the gap. CDR3 size: 12 residues. Germline values: CDR1 MDHEN, CDR2 SYDVKM.

The chain carries TRBV18 and TRBJ2-3; TRBD2 aligns across 14 bases. CDR1 and CDR2 (germline): KGHSH, LQKENI. The J segment lost 6 bases and the V segment lost 5 bases, leaving 13 bases of the junction unmatched. The CDR3 extends over 18 amino acids. CDR3 amino acids: CASSSWTSGGNWADTQYF. In DNA, the CDR3 is TGTGCCAGCTCATCCTGGACTAGCGGGGGGAATTGGGCGGATACGCAGTATTTT.

The CDR3 DNA follows: TGTGCCAGCAGACGAATACCGGGACAGGCAATGAGCGAGCAGTACTTC. Its translation is CASRRIPGQAMSEQYF. The chain joins TRBV6-6 to TRBJ2-7, with 8 positions matching TRBD1. The CDR3 contains 16 residues. The germline V gene encodes CDR1 MNHNY and CDR2 SVGAGI (reference sequence). J was trimmed by 6 bases and V by 6 bases; bases with no gene match: 16.

The chain links TRBV19 to TRBJ2-2; 10 bases are shared with TRBD2. Looked up from germline, CDR1 is LNHDA and CDR2 is SQIVND (reference sequence). Germline trimming cut 1 base from V and 2 bases from J; bases unmatched to any gene: 7. The length of the CDR3 is 18 residues. The CDR3 DNA sequence: TGTGCCAGTAGTATAGCTGCTAGCGGGGGCCCCAACACCGGGGAGCTGTTTTTT. It translates to CASSIAASGGPNTGELFF. Looking up the rest from reference TRBV19 and TRBJ2-2 gives the full variable domain: DGGITQSPKYLFRKEGQNVTLSCEQNLNHDAMYWYRQDPGQGLRLIYYSQIVNDFQKGDIAEGYSVSREKKESFPLTVTSAQKNPTAFYLCASSIAASGGPNTGELFFGEGSRLTVL.

The chain carries TRBV20-1 and TRBJ2-7; TRBD2 aligns across 9 bases. Germline CDR1 and CDR2: DFQATT and SNEGSKA (reference sequence). The CDR3 contains 13 residues. V was clipped by 3 bases and J by 6 bases; unmatched bases: 6. DNA for the CDR3: TGCAGTGCTAGTGCGGGGGGGTATGGCGAGCAGTACTTC. Amino acids: CSASAGGYGEQYF.

This clone appeared once. This chain links TRBV10-3 with TRBJ1-3; 8 bases are a match to TRBD1. Germline CDR1 and CDR2: ENHRY and SYGVKD. The CDR3 runs 16 residues. V was pared by 8 bases and J by 0 bases, with 9 bases of the junction left unmatched. The CDR3 loop is CAIRRTGTFSGNTIYF. The CDR3 region has the DNA TGTGCCATCCGGAGGACAGGGACCTTCTCTGGAAACACCATATATTTT.

V usage is TRBV7-2 and J usage is TRBJ1-3, with D unclear. V was trimmed by 6 bases and J by 4 bases, leaving 13 bases between them. Germline V gives CDR1 SGHTA, CDR2 FQGNSA. CDR3 length: 14 residues. The CDR3: CASRSAASGNTIYF. The CDR3 nucleotides read TGTGCCAGCAGGAGTGCGGCATCAGGAAACACCATATATTTT. Variable domain in full (rest from reference TRBV7-2 and TRBJ1-3): GAGVSQSPSNKVTEKGKDVELRCDPISGHTALYWYRQSLGQGLEFLIYFQGNSAPDKSGLPSDRFSAERTGGSVSTLTIQRTQQEDSAVYLCASRSAASGNTIYFGEGSWLTVV.

V usage is TRBV2 and J usage is TRBJ1-2; D perhaps matches TRBD1 (5 bases). V lost 7 bases and J lost 8, with 17 bases in between. This CDR3 region has 13 residues. Germline lookup yields CDR1 SNHLY and CDR2 FYNNEI. CDR3 sequence: CASIPDGGGGYTF. CDR3 nucleotides: TGTGCCAGCATCCCAGATGGGGGAGGGGGCTACACCTTC.

Only a few counts were recorded for this clone. V gene TRBV7-2 combines with J gene TRBJ1-2; D possibly corresponds to TRBD1 (6 bases). Germline CDR1 and CDR2: SGHTA and FQGNSA. The germline V and J ends were trimmed by 2 bases and 6 bases, with 16 bases remaining between them. The length of the CDR3 is 15 residues. CDR3 DNA sequence: TGTGCCAGCAGCTTATTCACGTCAGGGGTCGATGGCTACACCTTC. This sequence encodes CASSLFTSGVDGYTF.

V is TRBV6-6 and J is TRBJ2-1, with 8 bases matching TRBD1. The CDR3 sequence is 15 residues long. CDR1 is MNHNY and CDR2 is SVGAGI in the germline V gene (reference sequence). With 5 bases clipped from V and 3 bases from J, the junction kept 6 bases outside the gene matches. DNA of the CDR3: TGTGCCAGCAGTACGGACAGGGTTAACTACAATGAGCAGTTCTTC. This sequence encodes CASSTDRVNYNEQFF.

This chain connects TRBV28 to TRBJ1-1; 7 positions match TRBD1. Germline V gives CDR1 MDHEN, CDR2 SYDVKM. V lost 4 bases, J lost 11 bases, and 4 bases stayed unmatched. The length of the CDR3 is 11 residues. CDR3 sequence: CASSSTGAAFF. CDR3 bases: TGTGCCAGCAGTTCCACAGGGGCGGCTTTCTTT.

The gene calls are TRBV6-1 and TRBJ1-1; a possible D gene is TRBD1 (5 bases). The CDR3 contains 16 residues. Trimming stripped 2 bases from V and 3 bases from J, with 16 bases between. Germline V CDR1 and CDR2: MNHNS, SASEGT. The CDR3 reads CASSEMVGTGDTEAFF. The CDR3 bases are TGTGCCAGCAGTGAAATGGTGGGGACGGGGGACACTGAAGCTTTCTTT.

The V call is TRBV12-3 or TRBV12-4, the J call TRBJ2-7; D may be TRBD2 (6 bases). V lost 5 bases to trimming and J lost 0 bases, with 8 bases between them. The CDR3 spans 13 residues. In DNA form, the CDR3 reads TGTGCCAGCAGTGCGGGATTCTCCTACGAGCAGTACTTC. Protein product: CASSAGFSYEQYF.

The J gene is TRBJ2-5, the V gene TRBV6-6; 9 nucleotides line up with TRBD2. The CDR3 extends over 14 amino acids. Trimming took 1 base from V and 5 from J; bases not matched to a gene: 2. The germline gives CDR1 MNHNY, CDR2 SVGAGI (reference sequence). DNA of the CDR3: TGTGCCAGCAGTTACTTCGCGGGAGGGGAGACCCAGTACTTC. Translating gives CASSYFAGGETQYF.

The rearrangement joins TRBV19 to TRBJ2-7, with 7 bases identical to TRBD1. Germline V gives CDR1 LNHDA, CDR2 SQIVND (reference sequence). The CDR3 sequence is 13 residues long. V trimming: 4 bases; J trimming: 6 bases; junction bases outside the gene matches: 6. The DNA for the CDR3 is TGTGCCAGTAGTAGCTACAGGGGTTCCGAGCAGTACTTC. Its protein is CASSSYRGSEQYF.